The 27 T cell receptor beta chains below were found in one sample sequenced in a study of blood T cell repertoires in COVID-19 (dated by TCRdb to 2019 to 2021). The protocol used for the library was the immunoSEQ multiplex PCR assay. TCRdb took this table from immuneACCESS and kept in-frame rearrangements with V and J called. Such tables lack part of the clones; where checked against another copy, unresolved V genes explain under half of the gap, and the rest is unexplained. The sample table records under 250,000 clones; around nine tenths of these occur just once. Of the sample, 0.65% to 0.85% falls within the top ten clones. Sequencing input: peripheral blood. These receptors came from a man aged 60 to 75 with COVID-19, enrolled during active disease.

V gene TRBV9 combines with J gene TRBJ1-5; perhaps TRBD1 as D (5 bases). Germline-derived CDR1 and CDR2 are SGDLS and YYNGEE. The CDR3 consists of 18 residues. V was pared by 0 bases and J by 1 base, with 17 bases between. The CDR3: CASSVGPQGPSSNQPQHF. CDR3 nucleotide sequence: TGTGCCAGCAGCGTAGGTCCCCAGGGCCCCTCGAGCAATCAGCCCCAGCATTTT.

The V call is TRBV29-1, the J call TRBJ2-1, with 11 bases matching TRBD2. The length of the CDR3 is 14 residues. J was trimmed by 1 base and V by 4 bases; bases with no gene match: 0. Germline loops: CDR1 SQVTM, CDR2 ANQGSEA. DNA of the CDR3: TGCAGCGTTGTAGCGGGAGGGTCCTACAATGAGCAGTTCTTC. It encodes CSVVAGGSYNEQFF.

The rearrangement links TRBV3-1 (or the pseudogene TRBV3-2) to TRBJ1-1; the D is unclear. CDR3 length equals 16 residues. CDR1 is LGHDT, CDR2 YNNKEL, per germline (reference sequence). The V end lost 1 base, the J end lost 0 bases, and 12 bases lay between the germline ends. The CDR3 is CASSQVYSLMNTEAFF. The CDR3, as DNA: TGTGCCAGCAGCCAAGTGTACAGCCTCATGAACACTGAAGCTTTCTTT.

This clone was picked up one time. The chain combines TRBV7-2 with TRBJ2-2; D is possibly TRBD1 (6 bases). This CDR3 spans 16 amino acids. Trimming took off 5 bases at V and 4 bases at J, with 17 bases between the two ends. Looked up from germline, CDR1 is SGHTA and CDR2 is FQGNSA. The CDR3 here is CASSVEGRGITGELFF. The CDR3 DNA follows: TGTGCCAGCAGCGTAGAAGGCAGGGGAATCACCGGGGAGCTGTTTTTT. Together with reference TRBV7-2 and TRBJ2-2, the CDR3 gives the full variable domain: GAGVSQSPSNKVTEKGKDVELRCDPISGHTALYWYRQSLGQGLEFLIYFQGNSAPDKSGLPSDRFSAERTGGSVSTLTIQRTQQEDSAVYLCASSVEGRGITGELFFGEGSRLTVL.

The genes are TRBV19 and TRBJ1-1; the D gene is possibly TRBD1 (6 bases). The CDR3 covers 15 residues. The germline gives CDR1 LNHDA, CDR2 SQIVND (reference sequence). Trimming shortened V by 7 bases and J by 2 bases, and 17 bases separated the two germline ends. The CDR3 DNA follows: TGTGCCAGTACCCCCAGGGGCAGGGTTAACACTGAAGCTTTCTTT. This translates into CASTPRGRVNTEAFF.

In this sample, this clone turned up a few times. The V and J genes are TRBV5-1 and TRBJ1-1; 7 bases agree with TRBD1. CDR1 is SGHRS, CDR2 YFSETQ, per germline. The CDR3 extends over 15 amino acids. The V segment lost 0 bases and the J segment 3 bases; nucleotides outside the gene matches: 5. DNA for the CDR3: TGCGCCAGCAGCTTGGGTGGAGGGGGCTACACTGAAGCTTTCTTT. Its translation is CASSLGGGGYTEAFF. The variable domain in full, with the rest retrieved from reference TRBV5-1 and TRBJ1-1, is KAGVTQTPRYLIKTRGQQVTLSCSPISGHRSVSWYQQTPGQGLQFLFEYFSETQRNKGNFPGRFSGRQFSNSRSEMNVSTLELGDSALYLCASSLGGGGYTEAFFGQGTRLTVV.

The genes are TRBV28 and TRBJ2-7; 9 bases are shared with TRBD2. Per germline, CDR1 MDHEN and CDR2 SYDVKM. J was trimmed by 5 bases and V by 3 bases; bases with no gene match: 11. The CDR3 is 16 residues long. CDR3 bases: TGTGCCAGCAGTTTGAGCTATCCTAGCGGGAACAACGAGCAGTACTTC. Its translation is CASSLSYPSGNNEQYF.

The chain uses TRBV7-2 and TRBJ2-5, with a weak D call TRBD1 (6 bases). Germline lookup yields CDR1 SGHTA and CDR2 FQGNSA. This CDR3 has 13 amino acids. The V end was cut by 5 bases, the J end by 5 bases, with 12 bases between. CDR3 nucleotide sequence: TGTGCCAGCAGCAGATTTACAGGGGAGACCCAGTACTTC. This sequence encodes CASSRFTGETQYF.

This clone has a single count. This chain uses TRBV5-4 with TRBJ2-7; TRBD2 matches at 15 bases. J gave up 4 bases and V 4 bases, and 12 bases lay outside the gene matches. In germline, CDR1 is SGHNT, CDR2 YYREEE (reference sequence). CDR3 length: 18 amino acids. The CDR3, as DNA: TGTGCCAGCAGCCTGGGCGGACTAGCGGGAGGGCTTGGGTACGAGCAGTACTTC. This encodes CASSLGGLAGGLGYEQYF.

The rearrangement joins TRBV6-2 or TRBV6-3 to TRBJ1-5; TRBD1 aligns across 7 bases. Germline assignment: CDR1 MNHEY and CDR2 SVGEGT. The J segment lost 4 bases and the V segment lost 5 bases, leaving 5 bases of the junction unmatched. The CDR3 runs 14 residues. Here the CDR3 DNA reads TGTGCCAGCAGTACCCGACAGGGTAATCAGCCCCAGCATTTT. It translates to CASSTRQGNQPQHF.

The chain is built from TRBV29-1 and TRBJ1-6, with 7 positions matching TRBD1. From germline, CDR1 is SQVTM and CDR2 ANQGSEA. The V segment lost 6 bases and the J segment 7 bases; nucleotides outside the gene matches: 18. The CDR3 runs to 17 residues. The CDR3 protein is CSVILSTGAKGNSPLHF. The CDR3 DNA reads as TGCAGCGTGATCCTCTCAACAGGGGCAAAAGGCAATTCACCCCTCCACTTT.

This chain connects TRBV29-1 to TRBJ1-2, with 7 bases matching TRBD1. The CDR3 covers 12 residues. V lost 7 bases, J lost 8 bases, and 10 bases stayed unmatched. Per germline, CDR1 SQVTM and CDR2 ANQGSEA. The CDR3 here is CSAGDSSGGYTF. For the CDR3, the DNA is TGCAGCGCTGGGGACAGTTCGGGAGGCTACACCTTC.

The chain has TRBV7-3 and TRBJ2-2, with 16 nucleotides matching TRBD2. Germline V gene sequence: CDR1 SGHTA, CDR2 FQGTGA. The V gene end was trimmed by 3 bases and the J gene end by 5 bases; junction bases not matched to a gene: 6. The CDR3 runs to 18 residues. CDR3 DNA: TGTGCCAGCAGCTTCGGGACTAGCGGGAGGGCGGGGACCGGGGAGCTGTTTTTT. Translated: CASSFGTSGRAGTGELFF.

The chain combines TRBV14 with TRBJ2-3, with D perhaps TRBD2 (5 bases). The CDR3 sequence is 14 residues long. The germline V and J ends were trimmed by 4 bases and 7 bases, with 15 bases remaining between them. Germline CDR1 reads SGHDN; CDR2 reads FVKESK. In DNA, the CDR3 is TGTGCCAGCAGCCCCTCCCGGGGTTTGAATACGCAGTATTTT. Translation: CASSPSRGLNTQYF.

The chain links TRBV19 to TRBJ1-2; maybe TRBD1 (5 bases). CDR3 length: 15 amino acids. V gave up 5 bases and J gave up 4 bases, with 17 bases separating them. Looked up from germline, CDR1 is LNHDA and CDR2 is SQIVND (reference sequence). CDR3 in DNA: TGTGCCAGTAGTTCAACAGCGCCGGGGGGCTATGGCTACACCTTC. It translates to CASSSTAPGGYGYTF.

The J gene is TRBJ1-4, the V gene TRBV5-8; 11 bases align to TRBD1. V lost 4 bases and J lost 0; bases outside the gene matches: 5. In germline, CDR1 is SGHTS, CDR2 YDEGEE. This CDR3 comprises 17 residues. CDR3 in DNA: TGTGCCAGCAGCCGAGGGACAGGGGGAACAACTAATGAAAAACTGTTTTTT. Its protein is CASSRGTGGTTNEKLFF.

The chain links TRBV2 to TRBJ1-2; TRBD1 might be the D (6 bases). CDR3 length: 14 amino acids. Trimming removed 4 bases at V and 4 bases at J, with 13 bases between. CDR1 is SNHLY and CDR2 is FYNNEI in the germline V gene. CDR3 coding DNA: TGTGCCAGCAGTGGACGACAGGCTTCCTATGGCTACACCTTC. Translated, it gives CASSGRQASYGYTF.

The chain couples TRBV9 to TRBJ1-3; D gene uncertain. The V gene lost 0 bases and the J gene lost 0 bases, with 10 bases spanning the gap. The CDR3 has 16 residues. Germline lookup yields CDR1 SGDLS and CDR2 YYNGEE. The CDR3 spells CASSVDPGSSGNTIYF. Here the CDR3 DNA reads TGTGCCAGCAGCGTAGATCCGGGGAGCTCTGGAAACACCATATATTTT.

CDR3 nucleotide sequence: TGTGCCAGCACCGCCGGGAATAAGGGCAATGAGCAGTTCTTC. Translation gives CASTAGNKGNEQFF. This chain links TRBV9 with TRBJ2-1, with a tentative D call TRBD2 (5 bases). The CDR3 consists of 14 residues. Trimming pared 6 bases from V and 6 bases from J, leaving 16 bases between. The germline CDR1 and CDR2 sequences are SGDLS and YYNGEE.

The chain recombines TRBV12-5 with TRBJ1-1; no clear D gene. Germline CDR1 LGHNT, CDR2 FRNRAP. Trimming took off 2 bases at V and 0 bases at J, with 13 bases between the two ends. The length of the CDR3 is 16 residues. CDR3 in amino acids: CASGLSMGRMNTEAFF. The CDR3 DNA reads TGTGCTAGTGGTTTGTCCATGGGCAGGATGAACACTGAAGCTTTCTTT.

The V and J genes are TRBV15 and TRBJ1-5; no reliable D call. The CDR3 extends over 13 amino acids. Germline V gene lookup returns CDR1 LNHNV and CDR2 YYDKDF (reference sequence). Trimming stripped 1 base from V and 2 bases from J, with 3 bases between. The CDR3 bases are TGTGCCACCAGCAGAGCCGGCAATCAGCCCCAGCATTTT. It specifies CATSRAGNQPQHF.

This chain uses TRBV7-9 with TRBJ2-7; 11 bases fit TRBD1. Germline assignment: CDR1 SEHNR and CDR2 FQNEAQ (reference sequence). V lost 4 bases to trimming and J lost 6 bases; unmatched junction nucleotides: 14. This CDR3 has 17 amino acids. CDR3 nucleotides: TGTGCCAGCAGCTCTTTGGGAGGGACAGGGGGACCCTTCGAGCAGTACTTC. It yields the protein CASSSLGGTGGPFEQYF.

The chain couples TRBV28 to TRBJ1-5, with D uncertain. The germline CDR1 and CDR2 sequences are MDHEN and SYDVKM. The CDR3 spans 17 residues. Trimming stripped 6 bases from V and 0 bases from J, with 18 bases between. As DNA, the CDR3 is TGTGCCAGCAGCCCACACCTGGTGGGCTATAGCAATCAGCCCCAGCATTTT. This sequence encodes CASSPHLVGYSNQPQHF.

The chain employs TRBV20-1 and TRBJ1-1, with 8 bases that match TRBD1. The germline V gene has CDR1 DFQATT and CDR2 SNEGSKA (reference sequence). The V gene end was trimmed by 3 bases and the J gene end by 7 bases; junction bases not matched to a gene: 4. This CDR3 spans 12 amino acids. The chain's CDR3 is CSASRQGREAFF. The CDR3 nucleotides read TGCAGTGCTAGTCGACAGGGGCGTGAAGCTTTCTTT.

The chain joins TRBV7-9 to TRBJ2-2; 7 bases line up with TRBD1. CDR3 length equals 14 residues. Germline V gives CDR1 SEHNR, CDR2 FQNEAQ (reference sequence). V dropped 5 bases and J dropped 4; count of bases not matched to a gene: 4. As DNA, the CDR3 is TGTGCCAGCAGCAGGGGACAGCGCACCGGGGAGCTGTTTTTT. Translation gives CASSRGQRTGELFF.

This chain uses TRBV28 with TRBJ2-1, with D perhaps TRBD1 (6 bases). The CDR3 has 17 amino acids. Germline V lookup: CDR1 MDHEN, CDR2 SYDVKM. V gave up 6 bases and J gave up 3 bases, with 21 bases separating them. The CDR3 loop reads CASSWGRTVLIYNEQFF. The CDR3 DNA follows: TGTGCCAGCAGCTGGGGGCGCACCGTACTAATCTACAATGAGCAGTTCTTC. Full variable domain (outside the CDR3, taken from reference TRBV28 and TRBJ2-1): DVKVTQSSRYLVKRTGEKVFLECVQDMDHENMFWYRQDPGLGLRLIYFSYDVKMKEKGDIPEGYSVSREKKERFSLILESASTNQTSMYLCASSWGRTVLIYNEQFFGPGTRLTVL.

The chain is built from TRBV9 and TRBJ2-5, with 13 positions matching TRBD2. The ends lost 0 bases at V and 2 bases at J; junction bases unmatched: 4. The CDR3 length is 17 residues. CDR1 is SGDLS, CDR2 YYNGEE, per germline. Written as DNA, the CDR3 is TGTGCCAGCAGCGTAGGACTAGCGGGAGGTCCACAAGAGACCCAGTACTTC. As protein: CASSVGLAGGPQETQYF.